Described below is a single T cell receptor beta chain sequence and its context. The sample originates from a study of blood T cell repertoires in COVID-19. Study-level information: In each case, the material was cDNA or gDNA derived from T cells, B-cell-depleted T cells, or PBMCs.

Profiling relied on immunoSEQ multiplex PCR, and the TCRdb table lists in-frame clones only, not all of them. Among about 440,000 clones listed, around 89% were seen once. Sequencing was carried out using peripheral blood. The sequence was obtained from a woman aged 25-40 years with acute or convalescent COVID-19.

The CDR3 region has the DNA TGTGCCAGCAGCGTAGGGTCATACTCGAGCGGGGGGCGAGAAACCCAGTACTTC. Protein product: CASSVGSYSSGGRETQYF. The chain joins TRBV9 to TRBJ2-5, with 9 positions matching TRBD2. CDR1 is SGDLS and CDR2 is YYNGEE in the germline V gene. The CDR3 runs 18 residues. V shed 0 bases and J 8 bases; nucleotides not matched to a gene: 17.